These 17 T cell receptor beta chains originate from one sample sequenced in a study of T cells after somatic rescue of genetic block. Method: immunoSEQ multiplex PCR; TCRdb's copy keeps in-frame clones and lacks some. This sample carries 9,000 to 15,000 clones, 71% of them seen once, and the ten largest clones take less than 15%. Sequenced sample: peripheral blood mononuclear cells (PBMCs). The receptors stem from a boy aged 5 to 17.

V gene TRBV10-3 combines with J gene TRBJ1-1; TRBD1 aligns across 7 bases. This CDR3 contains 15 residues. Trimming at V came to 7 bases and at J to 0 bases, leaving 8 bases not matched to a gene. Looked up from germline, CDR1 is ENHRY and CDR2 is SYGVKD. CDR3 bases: TGTGCCATCAAGGGACAGAACCTAATGAACACTGAAGCTTTCTTT. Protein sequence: CAIKGQNLMNTEAFF.

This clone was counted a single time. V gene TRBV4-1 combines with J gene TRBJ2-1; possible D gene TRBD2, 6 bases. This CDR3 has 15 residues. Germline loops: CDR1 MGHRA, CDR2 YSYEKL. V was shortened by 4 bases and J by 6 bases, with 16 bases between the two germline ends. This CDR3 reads CASSLTSTLANEQFF. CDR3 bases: TGCGCCAGCAGCCTCACTAGCACCCTGGCCAATGAGCAGTTCTTC.

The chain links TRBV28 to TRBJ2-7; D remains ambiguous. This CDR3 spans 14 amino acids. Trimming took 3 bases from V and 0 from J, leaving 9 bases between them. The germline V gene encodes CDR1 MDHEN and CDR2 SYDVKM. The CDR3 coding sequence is TGTGCCAGCAGTTTGACCTTTTCCTCCTACGAGCAGTACTTC. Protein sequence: CASSLTFSSYEQYF.

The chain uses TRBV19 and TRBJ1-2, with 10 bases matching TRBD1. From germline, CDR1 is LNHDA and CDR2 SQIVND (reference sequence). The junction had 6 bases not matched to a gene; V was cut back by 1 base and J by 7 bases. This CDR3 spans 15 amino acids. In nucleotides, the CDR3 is TGTGCCAGTAGTATAGTTCTCGGACAGGGGGGTGGCTACACCTTC. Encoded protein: CASSIVLGQGGGYTF.

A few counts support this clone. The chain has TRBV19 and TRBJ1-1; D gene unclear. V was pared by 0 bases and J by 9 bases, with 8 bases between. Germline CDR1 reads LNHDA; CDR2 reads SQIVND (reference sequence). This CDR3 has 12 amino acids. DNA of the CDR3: TGTGCCAGTAGTATAGAGAGGGAAAAAGCTTTCTTT. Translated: CASSIEREKAFF.

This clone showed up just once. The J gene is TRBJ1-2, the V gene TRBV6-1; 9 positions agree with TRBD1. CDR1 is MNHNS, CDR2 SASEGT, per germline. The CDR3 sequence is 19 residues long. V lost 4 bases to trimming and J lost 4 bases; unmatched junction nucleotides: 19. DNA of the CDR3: TGTGCCAGCAGTGCCCTGCACCTGACAGGGGGGGGGCTATTCTATGGCTACACCTTC. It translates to CASSALHLTGGGLFYGYTF.

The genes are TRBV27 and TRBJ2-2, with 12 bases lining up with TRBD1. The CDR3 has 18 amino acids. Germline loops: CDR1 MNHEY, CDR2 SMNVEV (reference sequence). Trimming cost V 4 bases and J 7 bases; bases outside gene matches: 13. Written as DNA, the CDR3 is TGTGCCAGCAGTTCCCTCGGTTTTGGGACAGGGGGCAACGGGGAGCTGTTTTTT. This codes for CASSSLGFGTGGNGELFF.

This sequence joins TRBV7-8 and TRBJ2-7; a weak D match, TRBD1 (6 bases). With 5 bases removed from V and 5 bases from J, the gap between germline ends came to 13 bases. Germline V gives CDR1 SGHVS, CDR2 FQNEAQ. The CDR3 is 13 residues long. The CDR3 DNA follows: TGTGCCAGCAGCCCCGGGACAATCCACGAGCAGTACTTC. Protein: CASSPGTIHEQYF.

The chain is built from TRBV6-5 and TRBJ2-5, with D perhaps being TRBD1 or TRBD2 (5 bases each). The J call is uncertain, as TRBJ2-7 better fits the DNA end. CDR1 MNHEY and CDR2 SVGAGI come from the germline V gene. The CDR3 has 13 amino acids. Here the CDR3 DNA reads TGTGCCAGCAGTTACTGGGGGACCTACGAGCAGTACTTC. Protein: CASSYWGTYEQYF.

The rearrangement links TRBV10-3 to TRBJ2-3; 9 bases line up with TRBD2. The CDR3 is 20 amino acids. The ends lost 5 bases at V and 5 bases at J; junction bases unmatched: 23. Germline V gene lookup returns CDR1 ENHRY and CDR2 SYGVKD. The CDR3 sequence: CAISFTRLETLAGRQDTQYF. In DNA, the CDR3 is TGTGCCATCAGTTTTACAAGATTGGAAACTCTAGCGGGACGCCAAGATACGCAGTATTTT.

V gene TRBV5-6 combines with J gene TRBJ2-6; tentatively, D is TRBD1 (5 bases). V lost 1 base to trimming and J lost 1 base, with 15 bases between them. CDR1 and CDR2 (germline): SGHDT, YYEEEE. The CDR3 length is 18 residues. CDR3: CASSLRTPRRSGANVLTF. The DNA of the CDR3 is TGTGCCAGCAGCTTGAGGACACCCAGAAGGTCTGGGGCCAACGTCCTGACTTTC. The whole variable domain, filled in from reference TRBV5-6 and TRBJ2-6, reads DAGVTQSPTHLIKTRGQQVTLRCSPKSGHDTVSWYQQALGQGPQFIFQYYEEEERQRGNFPDRFSGHQFPNYSSELNVNALLLGDSALYLCASSLRTPRRSGANVLTFGAGSRLTVL.

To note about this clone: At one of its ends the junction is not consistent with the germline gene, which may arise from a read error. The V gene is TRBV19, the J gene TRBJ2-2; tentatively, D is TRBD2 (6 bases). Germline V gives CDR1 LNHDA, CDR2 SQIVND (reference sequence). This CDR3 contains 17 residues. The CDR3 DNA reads TGTGCCAGTAGTATGCTCATGGAGGCGGCAGGAGCCGGGGGGCTGTTTTTT. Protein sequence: CASSMLMEAAGAGGLFF.

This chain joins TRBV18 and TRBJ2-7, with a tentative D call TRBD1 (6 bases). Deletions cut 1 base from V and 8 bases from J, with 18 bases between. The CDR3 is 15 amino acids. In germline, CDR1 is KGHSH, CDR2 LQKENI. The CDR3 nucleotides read TGTGCCAGCTCACCACGCCGGGACACGGGCCTTAAGCAGTACTTC. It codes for CASSPRRDTGLKQYF.

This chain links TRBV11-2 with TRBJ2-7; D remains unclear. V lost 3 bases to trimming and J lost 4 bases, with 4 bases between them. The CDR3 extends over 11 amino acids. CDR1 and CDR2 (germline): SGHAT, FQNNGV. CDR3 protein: CASSFVYEQYF. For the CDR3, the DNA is TGTGCCAGCAGCTTCGTGTACGAGCAGTACTTC.

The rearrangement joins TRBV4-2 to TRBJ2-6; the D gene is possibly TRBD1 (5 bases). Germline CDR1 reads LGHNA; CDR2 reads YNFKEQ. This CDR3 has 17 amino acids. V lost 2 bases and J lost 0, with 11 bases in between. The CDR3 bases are TGTGCCAGCAGCCAATACGGACAAAGCTCTGGGGCCAACGTCCTGACTTTC. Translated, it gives CASSQYGQSSGANVLTF.

CDR3 DNA: TGTGCCGGTAGCGGGGACTGGACAGATACGCAGTATTTT. Translating gives CAGSGDWTDTQYF. The gene calls are TRBV30 and TRBJ2-3; 8 nucleotides match TRBD2. V shed 8 bases, J shed 3 bases, and the junction held 7 bases outside the gene matches. CDR1 and CDR2 (germline): GTSNPN, SVGIG (reference sequence). The CDR3 spans 13 residues.

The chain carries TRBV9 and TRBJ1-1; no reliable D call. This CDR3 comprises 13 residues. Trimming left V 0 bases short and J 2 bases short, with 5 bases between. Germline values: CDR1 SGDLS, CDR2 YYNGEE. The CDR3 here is CASSVVYNTEAFF. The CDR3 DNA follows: TGTGCCAGCAGCGTAGTATATAACACTGAAGCTTTCTTT.